A single sample gave rise to the 24 T cell receptor beta chains below, sequenced in a study of cytomegalovirus exposure and HLA in healthy donors. Primers: 60 Vbeta forward and 13 Jbeta reverse. The repertoire was sequenced with immunoSEQ multiplex PCR; TCRdb's copy has only in-frame clones and lacks some. The table includes 85,000 to 120,000 clones, around 57% detected once. Sequencing input: PBMCs. The receptors here all came from a human donor in good health.

The rearrangement links TRBV9 to TRBJ2-1; 7 nucleotides agree with TRBD2. CDR1 and CDR2 from the germline V gene are SGDLS and YYNGEE. The junction had 5 bases not matched to a gene; V was cut back by 0 bases and J by 2 bases. CDR3 length: 16 residues. CDR3 amino acids: CASSVGPGGPYNEQFF. CDR3 DNA: TGTGCCAGCAGCGTAGGCCCGGGAGGCCCCTACAATGAGCAGTTCTTC.

This clone turned up a few times. This sequence joins TRBV6-5 and TRBJ1-1, with unresolved D. This CDR3 region has 14 residues. CDR1 and CDR2 (germline): MNHEY, SVGAGI. V gave up 6 bases and J gave up 1 base, with 12 bases separating them. Here the CDR3 reads CASSYHHQNTEAFF. The CDR3 DNA sequence: TGTGCCAGCAGCTACCATCATCAGAACACTGAAGCTTTCTTT.

The V and J genes are TRBV15 and TRBJ2-3; D uncertain. Looked up from germline, CDR1 is LNHNV and CDR2 is YYDKDF (reference sequence). The CDR3 runs to 14 residues. Trimming cost V 2 bases and J 0 bases, with 6 bases left between them. The CDR3 here is CATSRQASTDTQYF. The CDR3 nucleotides are TGTGCCACCAGCAGACAGGCAAGCACAGATACGCAGTATTTT.

The chain couples TRBV15 to TRBJ1-1, with D possibly TRBD1 on 6 matching bases. Trimming cost V 5 bases and J 4 bases, with 11 bases left between them. Germline V gene lookup returns CDR1 LNHNV and CDR2 YYDKDF (reference sequence). The CDR3 consists of 13 residues. In DNA, the CDR3 is TGTGCCACCAGCGGGGGCGCGGTCACTGAAGCTTTCTTT. Its protein is CATSGGAVTEAFF.

This clone was seen only a few times. This chain links TRBV29-1 with TRBJ1-2, with TRBD1 identical over 7 bases. Germline loops: CDR1 SQVTM, CDR2 ANQGSEA. The length of the CDR3 is 14 residues. With V trimmed by 2 bases and J by 1 base, 4 bases remained unmatched. CDR3 in amino acids: CSVEHQGDNYGYTF. The CDR3, as DNA: TGCAGCGTTGAACACCAGGGGGATAACTATGGCTACACCTTC.

The V and J genes are TRBV7-2 and TRBJ2-2, with TRBD1 as a possible D gene (6 bases). Germline V gene data show CDR1 as SGHTA and CDR2 as FQGNSA. With 5 bases removed from V and 6 bases from J, the gap between germline ends came to 13 bases. This CDR3 has 14 residues. The CDR3 nucleotides are TGTGCCAGCAGCCCTGCACAGGGTCCCGGGGAGCTGTTTTTT. It yields the protein CASSPAQGPGELFF.

The chain uses TRBV30 and TRBJ2-2; D might be TRBD1 (8 bases). The ends were cut back, 7 bases at V and 4 bases at J, with 13 bases in the middle. Germline V gene lookup returns CDR1 GTSNPN and CDR2 SVGIG (reference sequence). The CDR3 extends over 13 amino acids. CDR3 residues: CAFNRGGTGELFF. Here the CDR3 DNA reads TGTGCCTTCAACAGGGGGGGCACCGGGGAGCTGTTTTTT. Variable domain in full (rest from reference TRBV30 and TRBJ2-2): SQTIHQWPATLVQPVGSPLSLECTVEGTSNPNLYWYRQAAGRGLQLLFYSVGIGQISSEVPQNLSASRPQDRQFILSSKKLLLSDSGFYLCAFNRGGTGELFFGEGSRLTVL.

The table lists this clone with a few counts. The chain couples TRBV7-9 to TRBJ2-7; 7 nucleotides line up with TRBD2. The germline V gene encodes CDR1 SEHNR and CDR2 FQNEAQ (reference sequence). Unmatched junction bases numbered 5, after V lost 1 base and J lost 5 bases. The CDR3 is made up of 14 amino acids. CDR3 coding DNA: TGTGCCAGCAGCTTAGTGGCGGGAGTGGACGAGCAGTACTTC. Protein: CASSLVAGVDEQYF.

This chain links TRBV2 with TRBJ2-6, with D possibly TRBD1 on 6 matching bases. Germline V gene lookup returns CDR1 SNHLY and CDR2 FYNNEI. V was trimmed by 3 bases and J by 6 bases, leaving 21 bases between them. The CDR3 consists of 18 residues. This CDR3 reads CASSEFLGHRNTANVLTF. DNA for the CDR3: TGTGCCAGCAGTGAGTTTTTGGGACACCGTAACACGGCCAACGTCCTGACTTTC.

The V call is TRBV11-1, the J call TRBJ1-2; the D gene is possibly TRBD1 (6 bases). Trimming removed 1 base at V and 6 bases at J, with 21 bases between. Per the germline V gene, CDR1 is SGHAT and CDR2 is FQDESV (reference sequence). There are 17 residues in the CDR3. Here the CDR3 DNA reads TGTGCCAGCAGCTTAGTCCCACCTACAGGGAACGAGGATGGCTACACCTTC. This codes for CASSLVPPTGNEDGYTF.

The rearrangement joins TRBV28 to TRBJ2-6; D gene unclear. The germline V gene encodes CDR1 MDHEN and CDR2 SYDVKM. This CDR3 spans 17 amino acids. V gave up 3 bases and J gave up 0 bases, with 12 bases separating them. CDR3 bases: TGTGCCAGCAGTTTTTCCCCCTCTAGCTCTGGGGCCAACGTCCTGACTTTC. Amino acid sequence: CASSFSPSSSGANVLTF.

The chain couples TRBV18 to TRBJ2-7; 7 nucleotides match TRBD1. The CDR3 totals 13 residues. With 6 bases clipped from V and 2 bases from J, the junction kept 4 bases outside the gene matches. Germline V lookup: CDR1 KGHSH, CDR2 LQKENI. This CDR3 is CASSPGTAYEQYF. The CDR3 bases are TGTGCCAGCTCGCCTGGGACAGCCTACGAGCAGTACTTC. The variable domain in full, completed from reference TRBV18 and TRBJ2-7, reads NAGVMQNPRHLVRRRGQEARLRCSPMKGHSHVYWYRQLPEEGLKFMVYLQKENIIDESGMPKERFSAEFPKEGPSILRIQQVVRGDSAAYFCASSPGTAYEQYFGPGTRLTVT.

V gene TRBV7-2 combines with J gene TRBJ2-3; 10 nucleotides agree with TRBD2. With V trimmed by 2 bases and J by 0 bases, 5 bases remained unmatched. This CDR3 comprises 17 residues. Germline values: CDR1 SGHTA, CDR2 FQGNSA. CDR3 sequence reads: CASSLSSGSASTDTQYF. The CDR3 DNA reads as TGTGCCAGCAGCTTATCTAGCGGGAGTGCTAGCACAGATACGCAGTATTTT.

The chain employs TRBV18 and TRBJ2-7; 16 bases fit TRBD2. There are 19 residues in the CDR3. V lost 0 bases to trimming and J lost 0 bases; unmatched junction nucleotides: 5. The germline V gene has CDR1 KGHSH and CDR2 LQKENI. The CDR3 DNA reads as TGTGCCAGCTCACCACCGGGACTAGCGGGAGGGCCCGGCTCCTACGAGCAGTACTTC. Translated: CASSPPGLAGGPGSYEQYF.

The rearrangement uses TRBV7-9 and TRBJ2-3; 14 bases match TRBD2. Germline V gives CDR1 SEHNR, CDR2 FQNEAQ (reference sequence). This CDR3 is built from 15 residues. After removal of 0 bases from V and 11 bases from J, the junction contained 4 bases not matched to a gene. This CDR3 is CASSLAGGTSGRQYF. The CDR3 coding sequence is TGTGCCAGCAGCTTAGCGGGCGGGACTAGCGGGAGGCAGTATTTT.

This clone appeared once. J is TRBJ2-1 and V is TRBV4-1, with 11 positions matching TRBD1. Trimming took 2 bases from V and 4 from J; bases not matched to a gene: 10. Germline V gene data show CDR1 as MGHRA and CDR2 as YSYEKL. The CDR3 is 18 amino acids. The CDR3 sequence is CASSQWPGGTGGYNEQFF. In nucleotides, the CDR3 is TGCGCCAGCAGCCAATGGCCGGGGGGGACAGGGGGTTACAATGAGCAGTTCTTC.

The chain employs TRBV19 and TRBJ1-1; 10 bases line up with TRBD1. Germline values: CDR1 LNHDA, CDR2 SQIVND (reference sequence). After removal of 4 bases from V and 5 bases from J, the junction contained 4 bases not matched to a gene. The CDR3 sequence is 14 residues long. CDR3 protein: CASSTRTGGTEAFF. The CDR3 DNA sequence: TGTGCCAGTAGTACACGGACAGGGGGGACTGAAGCTTTCTTT.

This clone appeared a few times. This chain connects TRBV7-9 to TRBJ2-7, with 9 nucleotides matching TRBD1. The ends lost 5 bases at V and 4 bases at J; junction bases unmatched: 9. The CDR3 is 15 amino acids. Germline V gene lookup returns CDR1 SEHNR and CDR2 FQNEAQ (reference sequence). The CDR3: CASSHPGQGLYEQYF. The CDR3 nucleotides are TGTGCCAGCAGCCATCCGGGACAGGGATTATACGAGCAGTACTTC.

This clone was counted only a few times. The CDR3 spells CASRWDRGSGELFF. As DNA, the CDR3 is TGTGCCAGTAGGTGGGACAGGGGGTCCGGGGAGCTGTTTTTT. The genes are TRBV19 and TRBJ2-2; 11 nucleotides align to TRBD1. This CDR3 has 14 amino acids. The V gene end was trimmed by 6 bases and the J gene end by 6 bases; junction bases not matched to a gene: 3. Germline V gene data show CDR1 as LNHDA and CDR2 as SQIVND (reference sequence).

Only a few counts were recorded for this clone. The chain has TRBV2 and TRBJ2-3; 9 bases are shared with TRBD1. The V gene's germline CDR1 is SNHLY and CDR2 FYNNEI. Trimming took 10 bases from V and 7 from J; bases not matched to a gene: 12. This CDR3 is 14 amino acids long. The CDR3 region is CANNRQGEVNTQYF. For the CDR3, the DNA is TGTGCCAACAATCGACAGGGGGAGGTGAATACGCAGTATTTT.

In this sample, this clone is medium-sized. The chain combines TRBV10-1 with TRBJ2-5; D is undetermined. Germline CDR1 and CDR2: WNHNN and SYGVQD (reference sequence). V shed 2 bases and J shed 5 bases, with 9 bases lying between them. The CDR3 contains 13 residues. The CDR3 DNA is TGCGCCAGCAGTGAGGGCCCCGGGGAGACCCAGTACTTC. Its protein is CASSEGPGETQYF.

The chain is built from TRBV5-4 and TRBJ2-7, with TRBD1 matching 8 bases. Per the germline V gene, CDR1 is SGHNT and CDR2 is YYREEE (reference sequence). CDR3 length: 13 amino acids. V shed 6 bases and J 4 bases; nucleotides not matched to a gene: 6. CDR3 coding DNA: TGTGCCAGCAAGCGGACAGGGTCTTACGAGCAGTACTTC. Its translation is CASKRTGSYEQYF.

The V call is TRBV28, the J call TRBJ1-2, with 7 bases that match TRBD1. This CDR3 comprises 14 residues. Germline V lookup: CDR1 MDHEN, CDR2 SYDVKM. The V gene end was trimmed by 4 bases and the J gene end by 3 bases; junction bases not matched to a gene: 5. CDR3 sequence (DNA): TGTGCCAGCAGTTCAGGGGGAAGGTACTATGGCTACACCTTC. Translated, it gives CASSSGGRYYGYTF.

The chain recombines TRBV29-1 with TRBJ2-7; D unresolved. The CDR3 has 10 residues. V lost 4 bases and J 9 bases, leaving 10 bases between the germline ends. The germline V gene encodes CDR1 SQVTM and CDR2 ANQGSEA. CDR3 nucleotide sequence: TGCAGCGTTGGAGGTGTGGTGCAGTACTTC. Translation gives CSVGGVVQYF.